This T cell receptor (beta chain) was captured by sequencing in a study of blood T cells in healthy people across ages. General observations from the study: Per-million-T-cell TCR beta diversity fell roughly linearly with age.

RNA extraction gave at least 6 micrograms of total RNA per sample. This clonotype has only one observation. Its antigen is unidentified. Combining a sample-barcoded 5' primer with a J-beta primer mix, a second PCR ran for roughly 6 to 11 cycles. Sequencing of every sample gave 2.5 million or more CDR3-containing paired-end reads. TCRdb reprocessed the 5' RACE reads via MiXCR and lists one record per CDR3 protein. Of about 900,000 distinct CDR3 sequences listed, about 48% are singletons. The germline CDR1 and CDR2 sequences are SGHAT and FQNNGV. The CDR3 has 16 residues. V was cut by 0 bases and J by 0 bases, with 9 bases left in between.

Sequences were obtained from blood. The receptor was isolated from a man aged 25-45 years in good health. J is TRBJ1-5 and V is TRBV11-2, with TRBD1 as a possible D gene (5 bases). The CDR3 region is CASSLDGGFSNQPQHF. CDR3 coding DNA: TGTGCCAGCAGCTTAGACGGGGGGTTTAGCAATCAGCCCCAGCATTTT.